The T cell receptor (beta chain) described here comes from a study of T cells in Graves' hyperthyroidism and ophthalmopathy. TCR beta CDR3 regions were amplified from RNA transcripts. Researchers ran a first-round RT-PCR on the TCR CDR3 using the HTBI primer set. TCRdb itself ran the multiplex PCR reads through MiXCR, one entry per CDR3 protein. The sample holds hundreds of thousands of distinct CDR3 sequences, about 13% seen once. In the case of this clonotype: A clone one base away is much larger, so this may be a read error.

Duration under 3 months, a NOSPECS grade of at least 4, and a Clinical Activity Score of at least 3 characterized the ophthalmopathy patients. Orbital computed tomography and thyroid ultrasound, together with serum TRAb and thyroxine and clinical symptoms, were used for diagnoses. This CDR3 spans 14 amino acids. The germline V gene has CDR1 SNHLY and CDR2 FYNNEI. The chain carries TRBV2 and TRBJ1-5, with 7 nucleotides matching TRBD1. The J call may be faulty, since TRBJ2-3 better matches the DNA end. The material sequenced was blood. The sequence came from a woman in her 40s with Graves' ophthalmopathy. Here the CDR3 DNA reads TGTGCCAGCAGTTACGACAGGGACAATCAGCCCCAGTATTTT. It yields the protein CASSYDRDNQPQYF.